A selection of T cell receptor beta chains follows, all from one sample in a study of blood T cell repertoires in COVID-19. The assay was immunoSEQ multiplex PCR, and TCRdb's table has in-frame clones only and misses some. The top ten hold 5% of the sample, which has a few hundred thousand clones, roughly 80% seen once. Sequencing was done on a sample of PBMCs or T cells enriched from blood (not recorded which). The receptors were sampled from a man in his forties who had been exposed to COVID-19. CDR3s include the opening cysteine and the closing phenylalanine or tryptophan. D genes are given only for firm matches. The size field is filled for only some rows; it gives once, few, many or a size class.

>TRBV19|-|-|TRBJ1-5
CASSPARFGGQPQHF
TGTGCCAGTAGCCCCGCCCGATTCGGGGGTCAGCCCCAGCATTTT
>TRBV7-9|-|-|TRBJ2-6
CASSITSGWHSLGANVLTF
TGTGCCAGCAGCATAACAAGCGGGTGGCATTCGCTCGGGGCCAACGTCCTGACTTTC
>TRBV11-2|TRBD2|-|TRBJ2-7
CASSSGGGSGGYEQYF
TGTGCCAGCAGCTCCGGGGGGGGTAGCGGAGGCTACGAGCAGTACTTC
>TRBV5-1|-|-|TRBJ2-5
CASSLLRQETQYF
TGCGCCAGCAGCTTGTTGCGACAAGAGACCCAGTACTTC
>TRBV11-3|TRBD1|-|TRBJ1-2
CASSSTGQYGYTF
TGTGCCAGCAGCTCCACGGGACAGTATGGCTACACCTTC
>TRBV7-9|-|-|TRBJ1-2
CASSKSVLGRNGYTF
TGTGCCAGCAGCAAATCCGTCCTAGGGAGAAACGGCTACACCTTC
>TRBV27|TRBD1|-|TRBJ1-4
CASGPQGVYGKLFF
TGTGCCAGCGGCCCTCAGGGGGTTTATGGAAAACTGTTTTTT
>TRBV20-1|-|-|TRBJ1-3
CSASVQAGNTIYF
TGCAGTGCTAGTGTCCAGGCTGGAAACACCATATATTTT
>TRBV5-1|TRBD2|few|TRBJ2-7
CASSSLSSGRREQYF
TGCGCCAGCAGCTCGCTCTCTAGCGGGCGTCGCGAGCAGTACTTC
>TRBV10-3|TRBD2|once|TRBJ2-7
CAISREEDNEQYF
TGTGCCATCAGCCGGGAGGAGGACAACGAGCAGTACTTC
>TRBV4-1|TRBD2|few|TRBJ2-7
CASSRELAGVSEQYF
TGCGCCAGCAGCCGGGAACTAGCGGGAGTCTCCGAGCAGTACTTC
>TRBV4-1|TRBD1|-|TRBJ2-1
CASSQPGQGRNEQFF
TGCGCCAGCAGCCAACCGGGACAGGGACGCAATGAGCAGTTCTTC
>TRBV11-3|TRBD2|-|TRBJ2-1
CASSLEYERDYSYNEQFF
TGTGCCAGCAGCTTAGAGTACGAACGGGACTACTCCTACAATGAGCAGTTCTTC
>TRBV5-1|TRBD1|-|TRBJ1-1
CASSWQTGVVYTEAFF
TGCGCCAGCAGCTGGCAGACAGGGGTAGTTTACACTGAAGCTTTCTTT